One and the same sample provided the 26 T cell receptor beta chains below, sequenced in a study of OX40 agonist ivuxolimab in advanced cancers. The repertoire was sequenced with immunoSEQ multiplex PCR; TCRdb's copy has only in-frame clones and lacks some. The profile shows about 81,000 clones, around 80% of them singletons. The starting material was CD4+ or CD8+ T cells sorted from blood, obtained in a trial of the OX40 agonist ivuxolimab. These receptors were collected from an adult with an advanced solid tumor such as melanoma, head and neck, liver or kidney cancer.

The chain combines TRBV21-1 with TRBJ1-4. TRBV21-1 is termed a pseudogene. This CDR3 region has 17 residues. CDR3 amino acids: CASSKDTGKVDNEKLFF. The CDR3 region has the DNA TGTGCCAGCAGCAAAGATACGGGGAAGGTAGACAATGAAAAACTGTTTTTT.

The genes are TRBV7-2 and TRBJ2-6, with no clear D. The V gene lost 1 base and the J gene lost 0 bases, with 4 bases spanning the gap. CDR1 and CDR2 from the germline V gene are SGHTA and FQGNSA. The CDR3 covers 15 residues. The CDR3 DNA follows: TGTGCCAGCAGCTTAGTCAGCTCTGGGGCCAACGTCCTGACTTTC. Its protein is CASSLVSSGANVLTF.

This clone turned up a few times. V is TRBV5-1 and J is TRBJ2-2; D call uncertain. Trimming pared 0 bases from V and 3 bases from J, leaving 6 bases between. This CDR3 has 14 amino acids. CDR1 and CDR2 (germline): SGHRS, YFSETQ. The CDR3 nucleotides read TGCGCCAGCAGCTTGGAATTGGACACCGGGGAGCTGTTTTTT. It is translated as CASSLELDTGELFF.

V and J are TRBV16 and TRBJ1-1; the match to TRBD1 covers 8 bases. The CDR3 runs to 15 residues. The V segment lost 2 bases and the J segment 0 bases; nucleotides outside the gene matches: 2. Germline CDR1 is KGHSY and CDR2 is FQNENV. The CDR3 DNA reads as TGTGCCAGCAGCCAAAGGACAGGGATGAACACTGAAGCTTTCTTT. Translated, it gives CASSQRTGMNTEAFF. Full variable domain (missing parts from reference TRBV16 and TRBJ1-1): GEEVAQTPKHLVRGEGQKAKLYCAPIKGHSYVFWYQQVLKNEFKFLISFQNENVFDETGMPKERFSAKCLPNSPCSLEIQATKLEDSAVYFCASSQRTGMNTEAFFGQGTRLTVV.

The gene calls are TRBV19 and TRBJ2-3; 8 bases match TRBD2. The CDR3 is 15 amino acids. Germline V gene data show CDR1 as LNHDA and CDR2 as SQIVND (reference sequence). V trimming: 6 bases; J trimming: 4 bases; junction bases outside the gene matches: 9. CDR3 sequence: CASRTTGGISDTQYF. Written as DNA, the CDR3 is TGTGCCAGTAGGACCACGGGGGGGATCTCAGATACGCAGTATTTT.

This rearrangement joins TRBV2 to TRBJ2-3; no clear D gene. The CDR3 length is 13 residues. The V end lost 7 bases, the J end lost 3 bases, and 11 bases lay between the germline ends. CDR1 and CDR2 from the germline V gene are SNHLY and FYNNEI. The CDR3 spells CASTVGITDTQYF. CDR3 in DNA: TGTGCCAGCACGGTGGGGATAACAGATACGCAGTATTTT.

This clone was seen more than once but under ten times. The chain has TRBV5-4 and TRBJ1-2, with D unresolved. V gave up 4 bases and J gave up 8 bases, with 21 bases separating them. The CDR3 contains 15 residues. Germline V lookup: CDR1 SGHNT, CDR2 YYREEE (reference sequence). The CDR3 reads CASSPQRGVRRGYTF. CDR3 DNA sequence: TGTGCCAGCAGCCCACAGCGTGGGGTCCGGCGGGGCTACACCTTC.

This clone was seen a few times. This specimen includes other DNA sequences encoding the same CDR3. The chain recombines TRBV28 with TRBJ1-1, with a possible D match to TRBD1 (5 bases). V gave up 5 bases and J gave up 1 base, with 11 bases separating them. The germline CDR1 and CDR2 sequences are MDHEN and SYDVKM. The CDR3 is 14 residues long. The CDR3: CASSLTRGNTEAFF. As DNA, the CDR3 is TGTGCCAGCAGTCTAACTAGGGGGAACACTGAAGCTTTCTTT. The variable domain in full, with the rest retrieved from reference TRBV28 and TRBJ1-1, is DVKVTQSSRYLVKRTGEKVFLECVQDMDHENMFWYRQDPGLGLRLIYFSYDVKMKEKGDIPEGYSVSREKKERFSLILESASTNQTSMYLCASSLTRGNTEAFFGQGTRLTVV.

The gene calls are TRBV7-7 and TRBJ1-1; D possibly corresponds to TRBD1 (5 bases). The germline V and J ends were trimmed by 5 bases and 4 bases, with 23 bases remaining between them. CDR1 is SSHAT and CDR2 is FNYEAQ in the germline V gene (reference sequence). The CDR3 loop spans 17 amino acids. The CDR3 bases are TGTGCCAGCAGCCGGGGGGGGGATTACCGGGCAACCACTGAAGCTTTCTTT. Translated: CASSRGGDYRATTEAFF.

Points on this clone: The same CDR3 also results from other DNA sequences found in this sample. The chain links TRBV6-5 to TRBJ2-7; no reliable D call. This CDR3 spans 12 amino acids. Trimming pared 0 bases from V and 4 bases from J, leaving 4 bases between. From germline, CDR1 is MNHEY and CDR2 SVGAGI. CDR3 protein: CASSYSPYEQYF. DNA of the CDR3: TGTGCCAGCAGTTACTCGCCTTACGAGCAGTACTTC.

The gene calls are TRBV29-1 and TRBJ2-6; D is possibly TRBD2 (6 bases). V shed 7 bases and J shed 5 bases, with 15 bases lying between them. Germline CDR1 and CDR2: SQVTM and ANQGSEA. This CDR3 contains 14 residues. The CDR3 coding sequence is TGCAGCGCCCTCGGGGGTGAATGGGCCAACGTCCTGACTTTC. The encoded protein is CSALGGEWANVLTF.

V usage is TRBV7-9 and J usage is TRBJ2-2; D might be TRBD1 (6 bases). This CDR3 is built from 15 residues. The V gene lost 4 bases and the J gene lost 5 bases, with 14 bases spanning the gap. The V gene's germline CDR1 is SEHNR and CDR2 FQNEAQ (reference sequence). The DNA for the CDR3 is TGTGCCAGCAGCTCAATACAGGGAGTTACCGGGGAGCTGTTTTTT. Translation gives CASSSIQGVTGELFF.

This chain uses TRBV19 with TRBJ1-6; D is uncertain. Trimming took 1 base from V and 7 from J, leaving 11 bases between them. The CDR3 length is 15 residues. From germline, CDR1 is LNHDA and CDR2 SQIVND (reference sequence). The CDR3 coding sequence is TGTGCCAGTAGTATAGCTGCTCTGTCGAATTCACCCCTCCACTTT. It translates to CASSIAALSNSPLHF.

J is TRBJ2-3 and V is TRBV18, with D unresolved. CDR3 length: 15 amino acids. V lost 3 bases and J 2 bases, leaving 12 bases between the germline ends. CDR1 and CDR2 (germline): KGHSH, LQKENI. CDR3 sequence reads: CASSPTPTLTDTQYF. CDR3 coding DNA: TGTGCCAGCTCACCGACCCCTACCCTCACAGATACGCAGTATTTT.

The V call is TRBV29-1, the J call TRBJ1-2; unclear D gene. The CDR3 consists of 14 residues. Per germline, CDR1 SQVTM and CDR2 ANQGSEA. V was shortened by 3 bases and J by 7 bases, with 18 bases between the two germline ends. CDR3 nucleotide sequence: TGCAGCGTTGAGATCGGGATCCAGGATTCTGGCTACACCTTC. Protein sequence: CSVEIGIQDSGYTF.

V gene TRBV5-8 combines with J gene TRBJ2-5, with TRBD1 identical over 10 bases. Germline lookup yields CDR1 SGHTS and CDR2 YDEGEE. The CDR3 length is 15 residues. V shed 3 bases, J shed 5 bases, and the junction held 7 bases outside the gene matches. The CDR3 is CASSSRTGGPETQYF. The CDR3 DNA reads TGTGCCAGCAGCTCCCGGACAGGGGGGCCGGAGACCCAGTACTTC.

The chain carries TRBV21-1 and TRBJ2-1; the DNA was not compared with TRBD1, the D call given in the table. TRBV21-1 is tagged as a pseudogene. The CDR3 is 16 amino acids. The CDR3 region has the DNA TGTGCCAGCGCGTACGCCAGGGACAGTTTTTACAATGAGCAGTTCTTC. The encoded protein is CASAYARDSFYNEQFF.

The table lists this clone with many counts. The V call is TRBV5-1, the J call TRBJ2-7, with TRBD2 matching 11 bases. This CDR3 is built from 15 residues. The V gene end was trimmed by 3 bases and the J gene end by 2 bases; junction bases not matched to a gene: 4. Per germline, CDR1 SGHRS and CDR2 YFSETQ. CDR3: CASSSTSGRTYEQYF. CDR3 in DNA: TGCGCCAGCAGCTCTACTAGCGGGAGAACCTACGAGCAGTACTTC.

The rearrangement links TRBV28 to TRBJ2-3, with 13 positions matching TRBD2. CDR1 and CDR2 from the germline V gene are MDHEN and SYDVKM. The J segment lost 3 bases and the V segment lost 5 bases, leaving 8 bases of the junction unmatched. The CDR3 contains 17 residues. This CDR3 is CASSRTSGGFVTDTQYF. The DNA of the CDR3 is TGTGCCAGCAGTCGGACTAGCGGGGGTTTCGTTACAGATACGCAGTATTTT.

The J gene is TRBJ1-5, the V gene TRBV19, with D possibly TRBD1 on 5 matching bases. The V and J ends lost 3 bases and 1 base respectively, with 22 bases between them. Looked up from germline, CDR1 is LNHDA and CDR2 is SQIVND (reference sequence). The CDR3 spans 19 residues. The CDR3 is CASSINPRRQRGSNQPQHF. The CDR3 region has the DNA TGTGCCAGTAGTATTAACCCCCGCCGACAGCGAGGGAGCAATCAGCCCCAGCATTTT.

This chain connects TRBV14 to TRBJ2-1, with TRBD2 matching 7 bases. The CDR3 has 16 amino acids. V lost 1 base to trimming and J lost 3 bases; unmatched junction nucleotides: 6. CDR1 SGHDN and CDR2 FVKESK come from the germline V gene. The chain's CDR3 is CASSQVRGSGYNEQFF. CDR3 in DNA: TGTGCCAGCAGCCAAGTGCGCGGGAGCGGCTACAATGAGCAGTTCTTC.

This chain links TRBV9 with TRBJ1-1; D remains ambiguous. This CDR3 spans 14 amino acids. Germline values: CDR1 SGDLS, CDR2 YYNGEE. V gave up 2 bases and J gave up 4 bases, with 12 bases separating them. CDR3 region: CASSVEGMSTEAFF. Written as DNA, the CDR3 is TGTGCCAGCAGCGTTGAGGGTATGAGCACTGAAGCTTTCTTT. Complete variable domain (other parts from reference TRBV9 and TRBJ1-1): DSGVTQTPKHLITATGQRVTLRCSPRSGDLSVYWYQQSLDQGLQFLIQYYNGEERAKGNILERFSAQQFPDLHSELNLSSLELGDSALYFCASSVEGMSTEAFFGQGTRLTVV.

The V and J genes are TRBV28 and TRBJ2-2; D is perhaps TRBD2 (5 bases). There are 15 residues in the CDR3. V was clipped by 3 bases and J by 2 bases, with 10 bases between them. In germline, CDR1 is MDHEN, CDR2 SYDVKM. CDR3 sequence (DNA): TGTGCCAGCAGTTTCCCGGGGTCTAACACCGGGGAGCTGTTTTTT. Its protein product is CASSFPGSNTGELFF. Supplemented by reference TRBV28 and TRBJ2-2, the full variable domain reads DVKVTQSSRYLVKRTGEKVFLECVQDMDHENMFWYRQDPGLGLRLIYFSYDVKMKEKGDIPEGYSVSREKKERFSLILESASTNQTSMYLCASSFPGSNTGELFFGEGSRLTVL.

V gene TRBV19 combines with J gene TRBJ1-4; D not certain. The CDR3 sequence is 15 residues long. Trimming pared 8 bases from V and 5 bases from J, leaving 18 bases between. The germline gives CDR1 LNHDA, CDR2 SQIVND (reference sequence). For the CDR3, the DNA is TGTGCCAGTCGGCCCAATCCCGCGCTGAATGAAAAACTGTTTTTT. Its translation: CASRPNPALNEKLFF.

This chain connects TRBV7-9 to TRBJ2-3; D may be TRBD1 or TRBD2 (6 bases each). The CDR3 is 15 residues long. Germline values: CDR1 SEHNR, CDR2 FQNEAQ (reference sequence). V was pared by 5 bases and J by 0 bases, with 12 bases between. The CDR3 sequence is CASSPGGFSTDTQYF. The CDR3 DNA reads TGTGCCAGCAGCCCCGGGGGCTTTAGCACAGATACGCAGTATTTT.

The CDR3 DNA sequence: TGTGCCAGCAGTGAAGGGTGGGTAGGGGAGTATGGCTACACCTTC. Translated, it gives CASSEGWVGEYGYTF. The V and J genes are TRBV6-1 and TRBJ1-2; perhaps TRBD1 as D (5 bases). Trimming removed 1 base from V and 5 bases from J, with 14 bases in between. The CDR3 has 15 residues. The germline gives CDR1 MNHNS, CDR2 SASEGT.